This T cell receptor beta chain was sequenced for a study of control samples from healthy donors and cancer patients. This CDR3 spans 14 amino acids. J was trimmed by 0 bases and V by 7 bases; bases with no gene match: 2. Germline CDR1 and CDR2: ENHRY and SYGVKD. This table comes from immunoSEQ multiplex PCR, and its TCRdb copy is limited to in-frame clones, with some not included. The table for this sample gives under 200,000 clones. Specimen: blood. The rearrangement joins TRBV10-3 to TRBJ1-3; 8 bases map to TRBD1. The clonotype originates from a woman aged 30 to 39 in good health. CDR3 bases: TGTGCCATCATGGGACAGGACTCTGGAAACACCATATATTTT. This sequence encodes CAIMGQDSGNTIYF.